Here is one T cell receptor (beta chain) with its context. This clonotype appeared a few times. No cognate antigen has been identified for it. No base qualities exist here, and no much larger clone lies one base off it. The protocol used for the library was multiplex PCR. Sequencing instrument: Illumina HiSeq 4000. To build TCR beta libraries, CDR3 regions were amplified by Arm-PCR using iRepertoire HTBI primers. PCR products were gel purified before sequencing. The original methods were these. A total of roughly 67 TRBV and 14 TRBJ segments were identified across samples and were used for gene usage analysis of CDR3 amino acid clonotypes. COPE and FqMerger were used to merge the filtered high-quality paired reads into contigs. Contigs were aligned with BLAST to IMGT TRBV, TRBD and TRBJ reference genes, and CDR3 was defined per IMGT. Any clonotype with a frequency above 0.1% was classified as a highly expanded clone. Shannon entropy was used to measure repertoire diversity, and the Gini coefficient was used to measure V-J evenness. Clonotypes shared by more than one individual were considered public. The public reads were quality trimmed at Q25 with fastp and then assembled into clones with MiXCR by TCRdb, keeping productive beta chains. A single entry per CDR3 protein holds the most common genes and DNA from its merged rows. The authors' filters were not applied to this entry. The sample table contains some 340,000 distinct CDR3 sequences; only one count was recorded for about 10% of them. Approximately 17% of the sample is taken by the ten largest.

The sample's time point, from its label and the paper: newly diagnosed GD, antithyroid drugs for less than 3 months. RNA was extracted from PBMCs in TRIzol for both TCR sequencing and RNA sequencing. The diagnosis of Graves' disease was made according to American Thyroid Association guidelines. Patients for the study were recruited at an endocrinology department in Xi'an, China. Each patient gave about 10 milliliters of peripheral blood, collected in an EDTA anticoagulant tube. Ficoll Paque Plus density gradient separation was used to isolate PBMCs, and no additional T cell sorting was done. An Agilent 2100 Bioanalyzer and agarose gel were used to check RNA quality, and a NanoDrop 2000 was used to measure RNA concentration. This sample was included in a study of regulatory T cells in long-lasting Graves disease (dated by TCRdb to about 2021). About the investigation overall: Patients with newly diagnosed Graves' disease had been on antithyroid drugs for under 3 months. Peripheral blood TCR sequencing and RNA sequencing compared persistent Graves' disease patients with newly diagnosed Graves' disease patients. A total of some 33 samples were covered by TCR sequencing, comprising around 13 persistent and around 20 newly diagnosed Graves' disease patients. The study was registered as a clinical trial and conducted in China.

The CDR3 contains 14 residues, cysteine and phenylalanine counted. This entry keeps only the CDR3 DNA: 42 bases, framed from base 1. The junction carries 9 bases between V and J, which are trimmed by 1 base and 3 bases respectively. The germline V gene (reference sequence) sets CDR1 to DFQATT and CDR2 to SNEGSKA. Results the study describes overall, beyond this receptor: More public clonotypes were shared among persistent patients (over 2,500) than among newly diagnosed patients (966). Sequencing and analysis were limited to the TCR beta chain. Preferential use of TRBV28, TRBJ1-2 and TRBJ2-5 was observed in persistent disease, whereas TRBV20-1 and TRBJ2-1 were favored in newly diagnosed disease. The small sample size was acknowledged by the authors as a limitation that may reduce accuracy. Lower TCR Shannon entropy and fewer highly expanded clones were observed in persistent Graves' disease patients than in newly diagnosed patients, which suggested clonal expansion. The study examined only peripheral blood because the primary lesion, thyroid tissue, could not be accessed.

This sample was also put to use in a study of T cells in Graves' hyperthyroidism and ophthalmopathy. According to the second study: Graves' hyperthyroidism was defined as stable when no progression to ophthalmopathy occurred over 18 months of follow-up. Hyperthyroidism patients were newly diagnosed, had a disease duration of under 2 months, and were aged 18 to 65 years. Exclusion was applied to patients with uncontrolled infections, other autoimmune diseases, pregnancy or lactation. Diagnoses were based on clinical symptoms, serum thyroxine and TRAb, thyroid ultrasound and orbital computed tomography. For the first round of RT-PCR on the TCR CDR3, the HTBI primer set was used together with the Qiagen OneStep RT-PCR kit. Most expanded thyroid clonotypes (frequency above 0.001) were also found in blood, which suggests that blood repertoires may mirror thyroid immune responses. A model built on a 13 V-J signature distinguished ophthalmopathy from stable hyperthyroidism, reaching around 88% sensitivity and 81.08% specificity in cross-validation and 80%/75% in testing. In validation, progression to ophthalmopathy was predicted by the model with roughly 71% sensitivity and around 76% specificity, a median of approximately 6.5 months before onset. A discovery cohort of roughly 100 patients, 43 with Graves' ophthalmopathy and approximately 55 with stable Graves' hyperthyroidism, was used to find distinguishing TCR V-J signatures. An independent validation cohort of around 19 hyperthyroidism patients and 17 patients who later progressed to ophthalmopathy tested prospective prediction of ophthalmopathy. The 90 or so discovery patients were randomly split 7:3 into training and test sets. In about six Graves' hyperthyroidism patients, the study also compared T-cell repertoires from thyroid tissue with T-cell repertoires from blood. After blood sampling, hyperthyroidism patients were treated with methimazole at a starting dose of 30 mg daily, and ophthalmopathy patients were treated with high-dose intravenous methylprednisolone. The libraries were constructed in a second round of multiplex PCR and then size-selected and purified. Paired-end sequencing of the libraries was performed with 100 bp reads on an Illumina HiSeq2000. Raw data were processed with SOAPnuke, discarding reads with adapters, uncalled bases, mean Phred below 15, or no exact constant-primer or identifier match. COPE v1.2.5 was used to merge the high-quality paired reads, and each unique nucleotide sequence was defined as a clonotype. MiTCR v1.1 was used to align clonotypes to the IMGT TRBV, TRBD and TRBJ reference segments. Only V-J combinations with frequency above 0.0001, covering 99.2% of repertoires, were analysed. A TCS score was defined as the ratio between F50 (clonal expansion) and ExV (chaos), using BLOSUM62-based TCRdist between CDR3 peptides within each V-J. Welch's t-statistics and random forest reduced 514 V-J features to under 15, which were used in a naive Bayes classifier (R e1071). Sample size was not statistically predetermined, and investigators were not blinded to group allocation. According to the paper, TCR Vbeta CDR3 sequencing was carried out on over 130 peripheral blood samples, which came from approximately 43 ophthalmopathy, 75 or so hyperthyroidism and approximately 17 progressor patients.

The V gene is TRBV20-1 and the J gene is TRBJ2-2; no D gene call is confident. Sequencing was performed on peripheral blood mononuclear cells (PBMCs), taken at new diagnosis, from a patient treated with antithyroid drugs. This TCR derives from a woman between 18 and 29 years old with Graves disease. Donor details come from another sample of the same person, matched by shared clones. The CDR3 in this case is CSARGAGYTGELFF. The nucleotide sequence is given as TGCAGTGCTAGAGGGGCAGGATACACCGGGGAGCTGTTTTTT.